The 20 T cell receptor beta chains in this list originate from one sample, sequenced in a study of cytomegalovirus exposure and HLA in healthy donors. PCR was performed using 60 Vbeta and 13 Jbeta primers. The protocol was immunoSEQ multiplex PCR, while the TCRdb copy is restricted to in-frame clones and leaves out a portion. Among around 120,000 clones, approximately 80% were seen once, and the ten largest hold about 2.5%. Source material: PBMCs. All receptors derive from a man aged 25 to 40 in good health and CMV-seronegative.

This clone was observed once. This CDR3 is CASSILADTQYF. CDR3 sequence (DNA): TGTGCCAGCAGTATCTTAGCAGATACGCAGTATTTT. The V gene is TRBV2, the J gene TRBJ2-3; D not certain. V was trimmed by 5 bases and J by 4 bases, leaving 7 bases between them. This CDR3 has 12 amino acids. CDR1 and CDR2 (germline): SNHLY, FYNNEI.

The chain employs TRBV27 and TRBJ2-1; TRBD2 agrees at 14 bases. Germline-derived CDR1 and CDR2 are MNHEY and SMNVEV (reference sequence). J gave up 9 bases and V 6 bases, and 4 bases lay outside the gene matches. CDR3 length: 14 residues. The CDR3 sequence is CASSPGLAGVEQFF. Written as DNA, the CDR3 is TGTGCCAGCAGCCCGGGACTAGCGGGAGTTGAGCAGTTCTTC.

This clone has only one observation. The rearrangement links TRBV6-1 to TRBJ2-7; TRBD1 agrees at 10 bases. The CDR3 runs 16 residues. Germline CDR1 MNHNS, CDR2 SASEGT. The V segment lost 4 bases and the J segment 2 bases; nucleotides outside the gene matches: 8. CDR3 sequence: CASSVSGTGDPYEQYF. CDR3 DNA: TGTGCCAGCAGTGTCTCCGGGACAGGGGACCCCTACGAGCAGTACTTC.

The rearrangement uses TRBV11-3 and TRBJ1-1; 7 bases are shared with TRBD1. CDR3 length: 13 amino acids. Germline V gives CDR1 SGHNT, CDR2 YENEEA. V lost 5 bases to trimming and J lost 7 bases; unmatched junction nucleotides: 7. The CDR3 loop reads CASSTEQGYEAFF. For the CDR3, the DNA is TGTGCCAGCAGCACAGAACAGGGGTATGAAGCTTTCTTT. The variable domain in full, with the rest retrieved from reference TRBV11-3 and TRBJ1-1, is EAGVVQSPRYKIIEKKQPVAFWCNPISGHNTLYWYLQNLGQGPELLIRYENEEAVDDSQLPKDRFSAERLKGVDSTLKIQPAELGDSAVYLCASSTEQGYEAFFGQGTRLTVV.

The rearrangement joins TRBV9 to TRBJ1-1; 8 bases are a match to TRBD1. V shed 2 bases and J 13 bases; nucleotides not matched to a gene: 13. The CDR3 is 14 amino acids. The germline V gene encodes CDR1 SGDLS and CDR2 YYNGEE. This chain's CDR3 is CASSVSSKTGDFFF. In nucleotides, the CDR3 is TGTGCCAGCAGCGTCAGTTCTAAGACAGGGGATTTTTTCTTT.

In this sample, this clone turned up a few times. The rearrangement joins TRBV4-1 to TRBJ1-5; a weak D match, TRBD1 (5 bases). The V end lost 3 bases, the J end lost 4 bases, and 19 bases lay between the germline ends. This CDR3 is built from 17 residues. Per germline, CDR1 MGHRA and CDR2 YSYEKL. CDR3 in DNA: TGCGCCAGCAGCCACCTAACCTGGGGGGGGGAGAATCAGCCCCAGCATTTT. The encoded protein is CASSHLTWGGENQPQHF.

Here the CDR3 reads CASSFYLRSGNTIYF. Here the CDR3 DNA reads TGTGCCAGCAGTTTTTACTTACGCTCTGGAAACACCATATATTTT. V and J are TRBV28 and TRBJ1-3, with D hard to call. CDR1 is MDHEN, CDR2 SYDVKM, per germline. The CDR3 runs 15 residues. V lost 3 bases to trimming and J lost 0 bases, with 9 bases between them. Variable domain in full (rest from reference TRBV28 and TRBJ1-3): DVKVTQSSRYLVKRTGEKVFLECVQDMDHENMFWYRQDPGLGLRLIYFSYDVKMKEKGDIPEGYSVSREKKERFSLILESASTNQTSMYLCASSFYLRSGNTIYFGEGSWLTVV.

V usage is TRBV20-1 and J usage is TRBJ1-1; no reliable D call. The V and J ends lost 5 bases and 11 bases respectively, with 15 bases between them. Germline V gives CDR1 DFQATT, CDR2 SNEGSKA (reference sequence). This CDR3 contains 11 residues. The CDR3 DNA follows: TGCAGTGCTCCCCGAGAGGGAGGGGCTTTCTTT. This codes for CSAPREGGAFF.

This chain connects TRBV7-2 to TRBJ1-2; 9 bases align to TRBD1. The CDR3 totals 16 residues. V trimming: 3 bases; J trimming: 6 bases; junction bases outside the gene matches: 11. In germline, CDR1 is SGHTA, CDR2 FQGNSA. CDR3 in DNA: TGTGCCAGCAGCTTGGTGGGGACAGGGTGGAGGGATGGCTACACCTTC. Encoded protein: CASSLVGTGWRDGYTF.

This clone was found a few times. This chain links TRBV6-5 with TRBJ1-2; 7 bases fit TRBD1. CDR1 MNHEY and CDR2 SVGAGI come from the germline V gene. The CDR3 extends over 14 amino acids. V lost 5 bases, J lost 0 bases, and 3 bases stayed unmatched. The CDR3: CASSGTASNYGYTF. The CDR3 DNA follows: TGTGCCAGCAGTGGGACAGCATCTAACTATGGCTACACCTTC.

This clone was found a few times. The chain combines TRBV30 with TRBJ1-1, with 9 bases matching TRBD1. CDR1 is GTSNPN, CDR2 SVGIG, per germline (reference sequence). This CDR3 has 13 amino acids. V gave up 2 bases and J gave up 6 bases; unmatched junction bases: 4. The CDR3 reads CAWSPGQGPEAFF. The CDR3 nucleotides are TGTGCCTGGAGTCCGGGACAGGGACCTGAAGCTTTCTTT. The whole variable domain, remainder taken from reference TRBV30 and TRBJ1-1, is SQTIHQWPATLVQPVGSPLSLECTVEGTSNPNLYWYRQAAGRGLQLLFYSVGIGQISSEVPQNLSASRPQDRQFILSSKKLLLSDSGFYLCAWSPGQGPEAFFGQGTRLTVV.

The V gene is TRBV7-2, the J gene TRBJ1-5; possible D gene TRBD1, 5 bases. The V end lost 2 bases, the J end lost 7 bases, and 18 bases lay between the germline ends. The CDR3 contains 16 residues. Germline lookup yields CDR1 SGHTA and CDR2 FQGNSA. This chain's CDR3 is CASSLTTGPSGQPQHF. The CDR3, as DNA: TGTGCCAGCAGCTTAACCACAGGCCCGAGCGGGCAGCCCCAGCATTTT.

The gene calls are TRBV28 and TRBJ1-2; TRBD1 aligns across 7 bases. With V trimmed by 4 bases and J by 4 bases, 12 bases remained unmatched. This CDR3 contains 16 residues. Germline CDR1 reads MDHEN; CDR2 reads SYDVKM. DNA for the CDR3: TGTGCCAGCAGTTCGCTATACATACAGGGGCCCTATGGCTACACCTTC. Its translation is CASSSLYIQGPYGYTF.

The genes are TRBV7-8 and TRBJ2-3; TRBD2 matches at 14 bases. CDR1 is SGHVS, CDR2 FQNEAQ, per germline. V was pared by 4 bases and J by 0 bases, with 6 bases of the junction left unmatched. CDR3 length: 18 residues. The CDR3 DNA is TGTGCCAGCAGCTCAGTTAGGACTAGCGGGAGGAGCACAGATACGCAGTATTTT. Its translation is CASSSVRTSGRSTDTQYF.

A note on this clone: The junction does not match germline at one end; this may be a read error. V and J are TRBV7-9 and TRBJ2-3; 7 nucleotides line up with TRBD2. Per the germline V gene, CDR1 is SEHNR and CDR2 is FQNEAQ (reference sequence). This CDR3 spans 17 amino acids. The CDR3 region is CSSSSPPGGGRTDTQYF. In nucleotides, the CDR3 is TGTTCCAGCAGCTCCCCACCCGGGGGAGGGAGGACAGATACGCAGTATTTT.

The V gene is TRBV10-3, the J gene TRBJ2-7, with 7 bases that match TRBD1. The germline gives CDR1 ENHRY, CDR2 SYGVKD. J gave up 4 bases and V 3 bases, and 6 bases lay outside the gene matches. This CDR3 region has 14 residues. CDR3 sequence reads: CAISEWTGEYEQYF. CDR3 sequence (DNA): TGTGCCATCAGTGAATGGACAGGAGAATACGAGCAGTACTTC.

The rearrangement joins TRBV6-4 to TRBJ2-3, with 13 bases matching TRBD2. This CDR3 is 18 amino acids long. The trim removed 3 bases at V and 2 bases at J, leaving 8 bases unmatched. Germline V gene lookup returns CDR1 MRHNA and CDR2 SNTAGT. Here the CDR3 reads CASSETGTSGVFTDTQYF. The CDR3 DNA sequence: TGTGCCAGCAGTGAAACCGGGACTAGCGGGGTCTTCACAGATACGCAGTATTTT.

The rearrangement uses TRBV7-8 and TRBJ2-1; 9 bases align to TRBD2. Trimming took 5 bases from V and 5 from J; bases not matched to a gene: 13. Germline CDR1 and CDR2: SGHVS and FQNEAQ. The CDR3 totals 17 residues. CDR3 region: CASSPPAGGSSHNEQFF. CDR3 DNA sequence: TGTGCCAGCAGCCCCCCTGCGGGAGGGTCATCCCACAATGAGCAGTTCTTC.

This clone was recorded once. This sequence joins TRBV15 and TRBJ2-5; 13 bases fit TRBD2. The J call may be faulty, since TRBJ2-7 better matches the DNA end. This CDR3 comprises 18 residues. Germline CDR1 reads LNHNV; CDR2 reads YYDKDF (reference sequence). The CDR3 loop is CATSRDRTSGSVFYEQYF. Here the CDR3 DNA reads TGTGCCACCAGCAGAGACCGGACTAGCGGGAGTGTCTTCTACGAGCAGTACTTC.

This chain uses TRBV7-9 with TRBJ2-7; TRBD2 matches at 7 bases. Germline CDR1 is SEHNR and CDR2 is FQNEAQ (reference sequence). The V and J ends lost 9 bases and 0 bases, in that order; junction bases with no gene match: 2. The CDR3 consists of 12 residues. The CDR3 sequence: CASRGDSYEQYF. The CDR3 DNA sequence: TGTGCCAGTCGGGGGGACTCCTACGAGCAGTACTTC.